The source of this TCR beta chain is a study of memory CD8 T cells in hepatitis C reinfection. Data came from immunoSEQ multiplex PCR; TCRdb stores just in-frame clones and leaves some out. Among around 45,000 clones listed, roughly 89% were seen once. CDR3 length: 15 amino acids. Germline values: CDR1 LGHNA, CDR2 YSLEER. The V and J ends lost 2 bases and 8 bases, in that order; junction bases with no gene match: 9. Time point described: late/post reinfection, 12 to 24 weeks after detection. No in vitro expansion preceded TCR sequencing of the sorted cells. The chain employs TRBV4-3 and TRBJ2-1, with TRBD1 matching over 7 bases. The sequenced material came from naive CD8+ T cells sorted from blood. The receptor was isolated from a man younger than 35 with hepatitis C virus infection. In DNA, the CDR3 is TGCGCCAGCAGCCAACGACAGGGTTACTTCGATGAGCAGTTCTTC. This translates into CASSQRQGYFDEQFF.